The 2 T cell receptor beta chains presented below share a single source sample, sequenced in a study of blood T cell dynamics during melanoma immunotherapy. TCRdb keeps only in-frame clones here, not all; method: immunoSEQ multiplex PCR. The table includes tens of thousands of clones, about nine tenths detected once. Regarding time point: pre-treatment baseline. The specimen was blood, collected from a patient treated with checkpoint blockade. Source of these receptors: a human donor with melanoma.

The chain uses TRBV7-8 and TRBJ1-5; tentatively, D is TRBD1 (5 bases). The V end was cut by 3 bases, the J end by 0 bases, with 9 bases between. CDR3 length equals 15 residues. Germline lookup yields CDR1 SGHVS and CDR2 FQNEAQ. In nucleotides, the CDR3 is TGTGCCAGCAGCTTCGGGGGATATAGCAATCAGCCCCAGCATTTT. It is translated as CASSFGGYSNQPQHF.

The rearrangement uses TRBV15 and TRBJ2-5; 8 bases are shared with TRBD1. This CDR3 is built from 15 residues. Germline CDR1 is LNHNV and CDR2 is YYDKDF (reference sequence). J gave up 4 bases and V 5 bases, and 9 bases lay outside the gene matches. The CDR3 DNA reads TGTGCCACCAGCCTGCGCCCAACAGGGGGAGAGACCCAGTACTTC. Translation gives CATSLRPTGGETQYF.